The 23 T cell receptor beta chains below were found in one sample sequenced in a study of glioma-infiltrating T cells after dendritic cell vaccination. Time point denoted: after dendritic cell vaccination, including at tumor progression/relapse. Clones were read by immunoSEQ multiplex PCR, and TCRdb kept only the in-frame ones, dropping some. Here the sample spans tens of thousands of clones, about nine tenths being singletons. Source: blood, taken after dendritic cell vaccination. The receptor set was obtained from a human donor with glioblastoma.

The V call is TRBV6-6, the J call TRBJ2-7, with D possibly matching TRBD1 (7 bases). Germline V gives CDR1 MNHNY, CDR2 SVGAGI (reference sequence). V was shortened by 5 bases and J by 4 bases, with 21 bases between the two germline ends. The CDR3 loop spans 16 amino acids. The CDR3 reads CASSTASRAGGYEQYF. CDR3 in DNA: TGTGCCAGCAGTACCGCTTCCCGGGCAGGGGGGTACGAGCAGTACTTC.

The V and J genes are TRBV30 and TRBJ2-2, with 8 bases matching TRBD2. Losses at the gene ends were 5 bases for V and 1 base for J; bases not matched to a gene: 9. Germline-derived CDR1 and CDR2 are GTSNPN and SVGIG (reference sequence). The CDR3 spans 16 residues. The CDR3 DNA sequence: TGTGCCTGGCTGGGGGGGACTAGACGGAACACCGGGGAGCTGTTTTTT. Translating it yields CAWLGGTRRNTGELFF.

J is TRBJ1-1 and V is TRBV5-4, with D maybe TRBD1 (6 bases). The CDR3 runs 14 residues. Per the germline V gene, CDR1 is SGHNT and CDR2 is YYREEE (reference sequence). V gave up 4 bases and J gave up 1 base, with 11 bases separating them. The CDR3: CASSPFRGNTEAFF. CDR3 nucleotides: TGTGCCAGCAGCCCATTCAGGGGGAACACTGAAGCTTTCTTT.

CDR3 amino acids: CAISSPSGGQSQETQYF. CDR3 in DNA: TGTGCCATCAGTTCACCGAGCGGGGGCCAATCTCAAGAGACCCAGTACTTC. The chain combines TRBV10-3 with TRBJ2-5; 8 bases are shared with TRBD2. Germline assignment: CDR1 ENHRY and CDR2 SYGVKD. V lost 5 bases and J lost 2; bases outside the gene matches: 13. The CDR3 has 17 residues.

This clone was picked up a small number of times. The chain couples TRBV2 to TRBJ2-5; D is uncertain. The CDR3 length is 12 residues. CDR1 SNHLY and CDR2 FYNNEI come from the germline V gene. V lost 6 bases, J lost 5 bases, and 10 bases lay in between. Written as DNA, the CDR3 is TGTGCCAGCAGCCAAGTCGGGGAGACCCAGTACTTC. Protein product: CASSQVGETQYF.

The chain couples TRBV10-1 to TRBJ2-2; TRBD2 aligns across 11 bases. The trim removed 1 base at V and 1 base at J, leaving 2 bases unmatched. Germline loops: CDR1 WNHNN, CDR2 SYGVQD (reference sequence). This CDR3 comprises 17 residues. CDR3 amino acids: CASSEFLAGGNTGELFF. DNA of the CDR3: TGCGCCAGCAGTGAGTTCCTAGCGGGAGGGAACACCGGGGAGCTGTTTTTT.

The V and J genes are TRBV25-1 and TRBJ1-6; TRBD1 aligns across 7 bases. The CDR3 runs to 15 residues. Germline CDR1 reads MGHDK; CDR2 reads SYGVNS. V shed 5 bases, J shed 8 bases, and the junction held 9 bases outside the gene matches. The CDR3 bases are TGTGCCAGCAGTTCCGTCGAGGGGGCGCATTCACCCCTCCACTTT. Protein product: CASSSVEGAHSPLHF. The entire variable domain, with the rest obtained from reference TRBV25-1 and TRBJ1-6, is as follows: EADIYQTPRYLVIGTGKKITLECSQTMGHDKMYWYQQDPGMELHLIHYSYGVNSTEKGDLSSESTVSRIRTEHFPLTLESARPSHTSQYLCASSSVEGAHSPLHFGNGTRLTVT.

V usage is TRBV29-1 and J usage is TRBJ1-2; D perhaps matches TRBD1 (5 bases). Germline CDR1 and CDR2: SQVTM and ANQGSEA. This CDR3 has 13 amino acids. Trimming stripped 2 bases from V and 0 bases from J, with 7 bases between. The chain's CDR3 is CSVEKDTNYGYTF. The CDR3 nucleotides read TGCAGCGTTGAAAAGGACACTAACTATGGCTACACCTTC.

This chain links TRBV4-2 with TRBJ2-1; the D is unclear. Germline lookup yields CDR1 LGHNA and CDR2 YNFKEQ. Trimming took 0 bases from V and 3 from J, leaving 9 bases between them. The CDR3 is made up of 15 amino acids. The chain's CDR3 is CASSQDPGVYNEQFF. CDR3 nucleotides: TGTGCCAGCAGCCAAGACCCCGGAGTCTACAATGAGCAGTTCTTC.

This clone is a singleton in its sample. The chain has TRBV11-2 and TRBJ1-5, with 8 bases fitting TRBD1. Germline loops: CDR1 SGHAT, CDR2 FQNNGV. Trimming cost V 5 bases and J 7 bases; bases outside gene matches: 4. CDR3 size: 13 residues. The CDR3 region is CASSPTGVQPQHF. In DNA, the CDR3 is TGTGCCAGCAGCCCGACAGGGGTCCAGCCCCAGCATTTT.

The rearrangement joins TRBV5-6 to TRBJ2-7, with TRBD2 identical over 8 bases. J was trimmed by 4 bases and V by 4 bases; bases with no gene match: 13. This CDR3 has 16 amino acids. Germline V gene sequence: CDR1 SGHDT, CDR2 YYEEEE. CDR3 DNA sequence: TGTGCCAGCAGCCGATTGGCGGGGGGAGTTCCTTACGAGCAGTACTTC. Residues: CASSRLAGGVPYEQYF.

The CDR3 nucleotides are TGTGCCAGCAGCCCACTAGCGCTTCAGGAGTACGAGCAGTACTTC. As protein: CASSPLALQEYEQYF. V is TRBV11-3 and J is TRBJ2-7; TRBD2 matches 7 bases. Losses at the gene ends were 5 bases for V and 4 bases for J; bases not matched to a gene: 11. CDR1 SGHNT and CDR2 YENEEA come from the germline V gene. The CDR3 has 15 amino acids.

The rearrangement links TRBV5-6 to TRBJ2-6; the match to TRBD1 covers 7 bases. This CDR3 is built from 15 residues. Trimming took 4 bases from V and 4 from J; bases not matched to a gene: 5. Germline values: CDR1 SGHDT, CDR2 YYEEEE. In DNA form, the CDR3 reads TGTGCCAGCAGCGCCACAGGGGCCGGGGCCAACGTCCTGACTTTC. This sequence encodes CASSATGAGANVLTF.

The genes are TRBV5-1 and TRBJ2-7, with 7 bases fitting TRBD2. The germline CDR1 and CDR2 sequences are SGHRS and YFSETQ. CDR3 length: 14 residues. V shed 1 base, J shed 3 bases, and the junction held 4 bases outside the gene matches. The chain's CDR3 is CASSLQAGIYEQYF. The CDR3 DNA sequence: TGCGCCAGCAGCTTGCAAGCGGGGATCTACGAGCAGTACTTC.

CDR3 protein: CASRSPGTGDGYTF. The CDR3 bases are TGTGCCAGCAGGTCCCCCGGGACAGGGGATGGCTACACCTTC. The chain combines TRBV27 with TRBJ1-2; 10 nucleotides line up with TRBD1. V was pared by 6 bases and J by 6 bases, with 7 bases of the junction left unmatched. Looked up from germline, CDR1 is MNHEY and CDR2 is SMNVEV (reference sequence). This CDR3 region has 14 residues.

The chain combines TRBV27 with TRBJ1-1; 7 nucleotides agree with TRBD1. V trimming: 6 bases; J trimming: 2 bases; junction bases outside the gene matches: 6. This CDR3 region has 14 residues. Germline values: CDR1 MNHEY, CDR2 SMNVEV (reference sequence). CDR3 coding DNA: TGTGCCAGCAGGGAGACAGGGCCCAACACTGAAGCTTTCTTT. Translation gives CASRETGPNTEAFF.

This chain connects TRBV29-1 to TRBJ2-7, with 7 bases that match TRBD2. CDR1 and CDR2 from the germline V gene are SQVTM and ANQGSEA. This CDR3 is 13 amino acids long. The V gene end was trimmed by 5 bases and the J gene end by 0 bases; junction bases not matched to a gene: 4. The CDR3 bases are TGCAGCGTTTCTCCGGGAGGCTCCTACGAGCAGTACTTC. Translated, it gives CSVSPGGSYEQYF.

The CDR3 loop reads CASSPSGQLAQHF. The CDR3 DNA sequence: TGTGCCAGCAGCCCGTCCGGACAGTTGGCCCAGCATTTT. The rearrangement uses TRBV7-2 and TRBJ1-5, with a possible D match to TRBD1 (6 bases). Per germline, CDR1 SGHTA and CDR2 FQGNSA. CDR3 length: 13 amino acids. V was clipped by 5 bases and J by 11 bases, with 16 bases between them.

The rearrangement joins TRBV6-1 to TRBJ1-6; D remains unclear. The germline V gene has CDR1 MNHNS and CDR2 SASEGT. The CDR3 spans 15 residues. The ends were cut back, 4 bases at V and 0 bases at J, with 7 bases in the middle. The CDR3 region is CASSASSSYNSPLHF. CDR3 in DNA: TGTGCCAGCAGTGCCTCTAGCTCCTATAATTCACCCCTCCACTTT.

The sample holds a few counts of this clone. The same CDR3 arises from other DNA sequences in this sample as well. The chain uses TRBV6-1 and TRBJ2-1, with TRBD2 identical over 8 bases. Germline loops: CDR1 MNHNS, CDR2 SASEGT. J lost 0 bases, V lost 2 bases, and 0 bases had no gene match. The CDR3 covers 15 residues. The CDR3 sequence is CASSELAGSYNEQFF. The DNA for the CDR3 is TGTGCCAGCAGTGAACTAGCGGGCTCCTACAATGAGCAGTTCTTC.

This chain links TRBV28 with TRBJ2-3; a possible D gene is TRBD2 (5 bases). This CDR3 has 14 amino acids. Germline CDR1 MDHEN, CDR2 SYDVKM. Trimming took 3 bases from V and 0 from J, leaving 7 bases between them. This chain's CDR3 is CASSFRGSTDTQYF. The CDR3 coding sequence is TGTGCCAGCAGTTTCCGGGGAAGCACAGATACGCAGTATTTT.

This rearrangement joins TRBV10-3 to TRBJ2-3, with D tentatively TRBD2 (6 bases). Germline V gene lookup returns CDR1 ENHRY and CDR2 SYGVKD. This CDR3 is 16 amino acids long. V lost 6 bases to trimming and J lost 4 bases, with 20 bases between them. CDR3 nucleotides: TGTGCCATCAGGGCGGGACTCCCGAACGGACCAGATACGCAGTATTTT. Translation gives CAIRAGLPNGPDTQYF.

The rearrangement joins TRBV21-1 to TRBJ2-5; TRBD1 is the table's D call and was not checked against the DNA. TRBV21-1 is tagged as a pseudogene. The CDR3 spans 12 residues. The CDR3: CASSRDRETQYF. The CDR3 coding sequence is TGTGCCAGCAGCAGGGACAGGGAGACCCAGTACTTC.